The 14 T cell receptor beta chains in this list originate from one sample, sequenced in a study of blood T cell repertoires in COVID-19. Sequencing was performed with immunoSEQ multiplex PCR; in TCRdb, only in-frame clones are kept and a portion is missing. The data contain 120,000 to 150,000 clones, approximately 87% of them seen just once; the ten biggest clones take up 8.6%. Sequencing was performed on peripheral blood. These receptors were collected from a woman in her forties or fifties with active or convalescent COVID-19.

This clone appeared a single time. The gene calls are TRBV5-6 and TRBJ1-4; 9 bases are shared with TRBD1. Germline V gene sequence: CDR1 SGHDT, CDR2 YYEEEE. The V gene end was trimmed by 4 bases and the J gene end by 4 bases; junction bases not matched to a gene: 5. The CDR3 length is 15 residues. CDR3 region: CASSGQGTFNEKLFF. In nucleotides, the CDR3 is TGTGCCAGCAGCGGACAGGGGACGTTTAATGAAAAACTGTTTTTT.

J is TRBJ2-3 and V is TRBV7-3; 9 nucleotides line up with TRBD1. Looked up from germline, CDR1 is SGHTA and CDR2 is FQGTGA. This CDR3 region has 17 residues. After removal of 6 bases from V and 4 bases from J, the junction contained 14 bases not matched to a gene. CDR3 DNA: TGTGCCAGCAGAACTCCAAGTCGGACAGGGGCGGCAGATACGCAGTATTTT. Translation gives CASRTPSRTGAADTQYF.

The chain carries TRBV7-3 and TRBJ1-2; D unclear. Germline V gene lookup returns CDR1 SGHTA and CDR2 FQGTGA. The CDR3 spans 13 residues. Trimming removed 5 bases at V and 2 bases at J, with 9 bases between. The CDR3 nucleotides read TGTGCCAGCAGCCCCGACAAAAACTATGGCTACACCTTC. This gives the protein CASSPDKNYGYTF.

The rearrangement links TRBV7-3 to TRBJ2-1; 7 bases agree with TRBD2. This CDR3 comprises 12 residues. Unmatched junction bases numbered 1, after V lost 5 bases and J lost 6 bases. Germline V lookup: CDR1 SGHTA, CDR2 FQGTGA. The CDR3: CASSPSGNEQFF. CDR3 coding DNA: TGTGCCAGCAGCCCTAGCGGCAATGAGCAGTTCTTC.

The chain joins TRBV30 to TRBJ1-6, with a possible D match to TRBD1 (5 bases). The CDR3 length is 14 residues. Trimming cost V 3 bases and J 5 bases, with 11 bases left between them. Germline CDR1 reads GTSNPN; CDR2 reads SVGIG (reference sequence). CDR3 sequence: CAWRRTHDNSPLHF. Written as DNA, the CDR3 is TGTGCCTGGAGAAGGACACATGATAATTCACCCCTCCACTTT. The full variable domain, in which reference TRBV30 and TRBJ1-6 provide the parts outside the CDR3, is SQTIHQWPATLVQPVGSPLSLECTVEGTSNPNLYWYRQAAGRGLQLLFYSVGIGQISSEVPQNLSASRPQDRQFILSSKKLLLSDSGFYLCAWRRTHDNSPLHFGNGTRLTVT.

The V gene is TRBV19, the J gene TRBJ2-7; D is perhaps TRBD2 (6 bases). V lost 7 bases and J 4 bases, leaving 20 bases between the germline ends. The germline V gene encodes CDR1 LNHDA and CDR2 SQIVND (reference sequence). This CDR3 comprises 15 residues. CDR3 loop: CASMGRRAGGYEQYF. The CDR3 DNA is TGTGCCAGTATGGGGAGGCGTGCTGGAGGTTACGAGCAGTACTTC.

This clone was observed a single time. The genes are TRBV19 and TRBJ1-4; weak D call: TRBD1 (6 bases). V was clipped by 6 bases and J by 8 bases, with 10 bases between them. The germline gives CDR1 LNHDA, CDR2 SQIVND (reference sequence). The CDR3 sequence is 12 residues long. The CDR3 DNA is TGTGCCAGTAGGGGGGCACGGGAAAAACTGTTTTTT. It specifies CASRGAREKLFF.

This rearrangement joins TRBV30 to TRBJ1-4, with 7 positions matching TRBD1. V was clipped by 1 base and J by 8 bases; unmatched bases: 4. The CDR3 consists of 13 residues. Germline assignment: CDR1 GTSNPN and CDR2 SVGIG (reference sequence). DNA of the CDR3: TGTGCCTGGAGTGGGACAGGTGGGGAAAAACTGTTTTTT. Encoded protein: CAWSGTGGEKLFF.

This clone was picked up a small number of times. V and J are TRBV6-6 and TRBJ1-5; D unresolved. The CDR3 is 15 residues long. Germline V gives CDR1 MNHNY, CDR2 SVGAGI (reference sequence). Deletions cut 0 bases from V and 0 bases from J, with 6 bases between. The CDR3 loop is CASSYSSSSNQPQHF. CDR3 DNA: TGTGCCAGCAGTTACTCGTCCAGTAGCAATCAGCCCCAGCATTTT.

This sequence joins TRBV10-2 and TRBJ1-1; D call uncertain. The CDR3 has 12 residues. Deletions cut 7 bases from V and 2 bases from J, with 8 bases between. Germline V gene data show CDR1 as WSHSY and CDR2 as SAAADI. The CDR3 DNA reads as TGCGCCAGCACTGTTACTAACACTGAAGCTTTCTTT. Amino acids: CASTVTNTEAFF.

V and J are TRBV12-5 and TRBJ2-3, with D possibly TRBD1 on 6 matching bases. With 5 bases removed from V and 2 bases from J, the gap between germline ends came to 20 bases. Looked up from germline, CDR1 is LGHNT and CDR2 is FRNRAP. The CDR3 length is 17 residues. The CDR3 protein is CASGPGERGPYTDTQYF. The DNA for the CDR3 is TGTGCTAGTGGTCCAGGGGAGAGGGGTCCTTACACAGATACGCAGTATTTT.

The table lists this clone with a few counts. The chain is built from TRBV6-6 and TRBJ1-3; D remains ambiguous. The CDR3 spans 15 residues. V was cut by 2 bases and J by 0 bases, with 8 bases left in between. Germline assignment: CDR1 MNHNY and CDR2 SVGAGI (reference sequence). The CDR3 nucleotides read TGTGCCAGCAGTTACGGAGGTACCTCTGGAAACACCATATATTTT. Amino acid sequence: CASSYGGTSGNTIYF.

This rearrangement joins TRBV19 to TRBJ1-3; D is undetermined. V was pared by 6 bases and J by 4 bases, with 13 bases between. The CDR3 is 14 residues long. Germline lookup yields CDR1 LNHDA and CDR2 SQIVND (reference sequence). For the CDR3, the DNA is TGTGCCAGTAGGACACAATTCGGAGGAAACACCATATATTTT. This sequence encodes CASRTQFGGNTIYF.

The chain has TRBV29-1 and TRBJ2-1, with 7 positions matching TRBD2. The V segment lost 8 bases and the J segment 7 bases; nucleotides outside the gene matches: 8. Germline values: CDR1 SQVTM, CDR2 ANQGSEA. The CDR3 is 12 amino acids. As DNA, the CDR3 is TGCAGCTGGAGGGAGGGGTGGAATGAGCAGTTCTTC. Translated, it gives CSWREGWNEQFF.